The clone carrying this T cell receptor (beta chain) was recorded a few times. Its antigen is still unknown. Production of TCR cDNA was by 5'RACE template switching, which also added a universal primer site and UMIs. TCRdb redid the calling of the 5' RACE reads with MiXCR, one entry per CDR3 protein. The sample includes about 340,000 distinct CDR3 sequences, roughly 8.7% seen only once; the top ten take roughly 18%. The entry originates in a study of T cells after yellow fever vaccination. Regarding the study as a whole: Some clonotypes were seen in both the CD4 and the CD8 compartments. These made up a small share and likely arose from convergent recombination.

Sequenced here: PBMCs, sampled on the day of the first yellow fever vaccination. The sequence was collected from a man aged 18 to 29 who received the YFV17D yellow fever vaccine.

CDR3 in amino acids: CASSASVGSGYGYTF. CDR3 DNA: TGTGCCAGCAGTGCCTCGGTCGGGTCGGGGTATGGCTACACCTTC. This rearrangement joins TRBV25-1 to TRBJ1-2; no reliable D call. The germline CDR1 and CDR2 sequences are MGHDK and SYGVNS. CDR3 size: 15 residues. The V end was cut by 4 bases, the J end by 5 bases, with 17 bases between.